These 32 T cell receptor beta chains share one sample of origin, sequenced in a study of blood T cells in healthy people across ages. The authors ran a second PCR of roughly 7 to 11 cycles using a sample-barcoded 5' primer and a J-beta primer mix. Using its own MiXCR run on the 5' RACE reads, TCRdb lists one record per CDR3 protein. The sample has 1,500,000 or so distinct CDR3 sequences, 55% to 75% seen once. Input material: blood. The receptors derive from a man aged 18 to 29 in good health.

The chain recombines TRBV6-5 with TRBJ2-3, with D possibly TRBD1 on 7 matching bases. CDR3 length: 18 residues. V lost 0 bases, J lost 1 base, and 17 bases lay in between. Germline V gives CDR1 MNHEY, CDR2 SVGAGI. CDR3 region: CASSYSIAGGGGTDTQYF. CDR3 bases: TGTGCCAGCAGTTACTCAATCGCCGGAGGGGGCGGCACAGATACGCAGTATTTT.

CDR3 in amino acids: CASTYALADYVNTQFF. The CDR3 nucleotides are TGTGCCAGCACCTATGCGCTTGCGGACTATGTGAATACGCAGTTCTTC. The V gene is TRBV7-2, the J gene TRBJ2-1; possibly TRBD2 for D (6 bases). The CDR3 is 16 amino acids. From germline, CDR1 is SGHTA and CDR2 FQGNSA. The germline V and J ends were trimmed by 7 bases and 12 bases, with 28 bases remaining between them.

This clonotype was seen a few times. The rearrangement uses TRBV29-1 and TRBJ2-7, with 8 bases aligning to TRBD2. V lost 4 bases to trimming and J lost 0 bases; unmatched junction nucleotides: 2. Germline lookup yields CDR1 SQVTM and CDR2 ANQGSEA. The length of the CDR3 is 13 residues. In DNA, the CDR3 is TGCAGCGTTGCGGGAGGGGTCTCCTACGAGCAGTACTTC. The encoded protein is CSVAGGVSYEQYF.

This sequence joins TRBV5-5 and TRBJ2-1; 8 bases map to TRBD2. V trimming: 5 bases; J trimming: 8 bases; junction bases outside the gene matches: 12. This CDR3 spans 15 amino acids. CDR1 is SGHKS and CDR2 is YYEKEE in the germline V gene (reference sequence). The CDR3 sequence: CASRLSGVTFDEQFF. The CDR3 DNA reads as TGTGCCAGCAGACTTAGCGGGGTCACTTTCGATGAGCAGTTCTTC.

This chain uses TRBV20-1 with TRBJ2-1, with D tentatively TRBD2 (6 bases). Germline assignment: CDR1 DFQATT and CDR2 SNEGSKA (reference sequence). V was clipped by 6 bases and J by 4 bases, with 13 bases between them. This CDR3 is built from 13 residues. The chain's CDR3 is CSAPKGLYNEQFF. CDR3 sequence (DNA): TGCAGTGCGCCTAAGGGACTTTACAATGAGCAGTTCTTC.

J is TRBJ2-5 and V is TRBV7-2; D gene unclear. Between the trimmed V and J ends, which lost 1 base and 7 bases, there was a span of 13 bases. The CDR3 spans 14 residues. Germline V gene sequence: CDR1 SGHTA, CDR2 FQGNSA. Written as DNA, the CDR3 is TGTGCCAGCAGCTTAGACCCCCTAGTGGGGACCCAGTACTTC. Translated, it gives CASSLDPLVGTQYF.

The genes are TRBV3-1 and TRBJ2-1; D remains unclear. Between the trimmed V and J ends, which lost 4 bases and 1 base, there was a span of 8 bases. Germline V gene data show CDR1 as LGHDT and CDR2 as YNNKEL (reference sequence). This CDR3 has 14 residues. The CDR3 coding sequence is TGTGCCAGCAGCCCTGATTGGTCCTACAATGAGCAGTTCTTC. As protein: CASSPDWSYNEQFF.

The chain is built from TRBV6-2 or TRBV6-3 and TRBJ2-7; no clear D. The CDR3 runs to 13 residues. V was trimmed by 6 bases and J by 0 bases, leaving 9 bases between them. The germline V gene encodes CDR1 MNHEY and CDR2 SVGEGT. The DNA for the CDR3 is TGTGCCAGCAGACCCGACCGCTCCTACGAGCAGTACTTC. Protein product: CASRPDRSYEQYF.

This clonotype occurred once. The V gene is TRBV11-2, the J gene TRBJ2-1; 7 bases match TRBD2. This CDR3 is 16 amino acids long. J gave up 8 bases and V 1 base, and 11 bases lay outside the gene matches. Germline V gives CDR1 SGHAT, CDR2 FQNNGV. The CDR3, as DNA: TGTGCCAGCAGCTTAGTGGGGGAGGGGTTTGGTTATGAGCAGTTCTTC. Its translation: CASSLVGEGFGYEQFF.

The rearrangement links TRBV6-2 or TRBV6-3 to TRBJ2-6; tentatively, D is TRBD2 (5 bases). The V gene's germline CDR1 is MNHEY and CDR2 SVGEGT. V was shortened by 7 bases and J by 0 bases, with 10 bases between the two germline ends. The CDR3 spans 15 residues. CDR3 nucleotides: TGTGCCAGCACCGAGGGCCACTCTGGGGCCAACGTCCTGACTTTC. Residues: CASTEGHSGANVLTF.

The chain carries TRBV20-1 and TRBJ2-7, with D perhaps matching TRBD2 (6 bases). This CDR3 has 13 amino acids. Germline lookup yields CDR1 DFQATT and CDR2 SNEGSKA (reference sequence). V lost 4 bases and J 3 bases, leaving 13 bases between the germline ends. The CDR3 loop reads CSATAGRHYEQYF. Here the CDR3 DNA reads TGCAGTGCTACCGCGGGACGACACTACGAGCAGTACTTC.

As concerns this clonotype: Mismatch with germline at one junction end may stem from a read error. The chain links TRBV20-1 to TRBJ2-6; D assignment may be TRBD1 or TRBD2 (5 bases each). The CDR3 is made up of 19 amino acids. Germline V gives CDR1 DFQATT, CDR2 SNEGSKA (reference sequence). CDR3 sequence: CSARALESEGLSGANVLTF. Written as DNA, the CDR3 is TGCAGTGCTAGAGCCTTGGAATCCGAGGGGCTCTCTGGGGCCAACGTTCTGACTTTC.

The chain carries TRBV20-1 and TRBJ2-3; D remains ambiguous. Trimming took 5 bases from V and 0 from J, leaving 21 bases between them. The germline V gene encodes CDR1 DFQATT and CDR2 SNEGSKA (reference sequence). The length of the CDR3 is 17 residues. This CDR3 reads CSASIFGGLTSTDTQYF. The CDR3 DNA reads TGCAGTGCTTCTATTTTCGGTGGGCTGACTAGCACAGATACGCAGTATTTT.

This clonotype appeared a few times. This sequence joins TRBV7-9 and TRBJ2-3; the D gene is possibly TRBD1 (7 bases). CDR3 size: 19 residues. Germline V gene lookup returns CDR1 SEHNR and CDR2 FQNEAQ (reference sequence). V lost 5 bases and J 4 bases, leaving 28 bases between the germline ends. The CDR3 DNA follows: TGTGCCAGCAGCCCAGGCGGGGAAAAGGACAGGCGGCACCCAGATACGCAGTATTTT. Translation gives CASSPGGEKDRRHPDTQYF.

This rearrangement joins TRBV10-1 to TRBJ1-1; D is undetermined. Per germline, CDR1 WNHNN and CDR2 SYGVQD (reference sequence). V was trimmed by 3 bases and J by 4 bases, leaving 12 bases between them. The CDR3 totals 14 residues. The CDR3 sequence is CASSDGQLATEAFF. CDR3 DNA: TGCGCCAGCAGTGACGGGCAGCTCGCCACTGAAGCTTTCTTT.

This clonotype was recorded a few times. The rearrangement links TRBV27 to TRBJ1-2; D ambiguous. The CDR3 runs 12 residues. Trimming shortened V by 6 bases and J by 6 bases, and 11 bases separated the two germline ends. Germline CDR1 and CDR2: MNHEY and SMNVEV (reference sequence). The CDR3 sequence is CASRPFGNGYTF. As DNA, the CDR3 is TGTGCCAGCAGACCTTTTGGGAATGGCTACACCTTC.

The chain has TRBV10-3 and TRBJ2-3; the D gene is possibly TRBD1 (6 bases). The V end was cut by 7 bases, the J end by 2 bases, with 25 bases between. CDR3 length: 18 amino acids. Germline CDR1 ENHRY, CDR2 SYGVKD. CDR3 in amino acids: CAITDSDRPEISTDTQYF. DNA of the CDR3: TGTGCCATCACTGATAGTGACAGGCCAGAAATATCCACAGATACGCAGTATTTT.

This clonotype has a handful of counts. This chain joins TRBV7-9 and TRBJ2-1; possibly TRBD1 for D (5 bases). The CDR3 extends over 16 amino acids. The germline gives CDR1 SEHNR, CDR2 FQNEAQ (reference sequence). The V end was cut by 5 bases, the J end by 1 base, with 15 bases between. The CDR3 here is CASSPRQGQSYNEQFF. DNA of the CDR3: TGTGCCAGCAGCCCACGGCAGGGTCAATCCTACAATGAGCAGTTCTTC. The complete variable domain, with remaining parts taken from reference TRBV7-9 and TRBJ2-1, reads DTGVSQNPRHKITKRGQNVTFRCDPISEHNRLYWYRQTLGQGPEFLTYFQNEAQLEKSRLLSDRFSAERPKGSFSTLEIQRTEQGDSAMYLCASSPRQGQSYNEQFFGPGTRLTVL.

This chain joins TRBV29-1 and TRBJ2-4; D is tentatively TRBD1 or TRBD2 (6 bases each). The germline V and J ends were trimmed by 0 bases and 1 base, with 16 bases remaining between them. Germline V CDR1 and CDR2: SQVTM, ANQGSEA. The CDR3 is 17 residues long. CDR3 coding DNA: TGCAGCGTTGAAGAGGGGACTGGGGGCGGGGCCAAAAACATTCAGTACTTC. It codes for CSVEEGTGGGAKNIQYF.

This CDR3 reads CASSGTSGQFF. CDR3 coding DNA: TGTGCCAGCAGTGGAACTAGCGGGCAGTTCTTC. This rearrangement joins TRBV6-1 to TRBJ2-1, with 8 positions matching TRBD2. The germline V gene encodes CDR1 MNHNS and CDR2 SASEGT. This CDR3 has 11 amino acids. With 4 bases clipped from V and 12 bases from J, the junction kept 2 bases outside the gene matches.

The rearrangement joins TRBV7-2 to TRBJ1-6, with D hard to call. Per germline, CDR1 SGHTA and CDR2 FQGNSA. V lost 5 bases and J 8 bases, leaving 10 bases between the germline ends. This CDR3 region has 13 residues. The chain's CDR3 is CASSQEAHSPLHF. The CDR3 nucleotides read TGTGCCAGCAGCCAGGAGGCTCATTCACCCCTCCACTTT.

J is TRBJ1-1 and V is TRBV7-9; 9 nucleotides agree with TRBD1. Trimming removed 4 bases from V and 1 base from J; junction bases left unmatched: 10. CDR1 and CDR2 from the germline V gene are SEHNR and FQNEAQ (reference sequence). The CDR3 contains 17 residues. CDR3 loop: CASSSKNRGLRNTEAFF. As DNA, the CDR3 is TGTGCCAGCAGCTCAAAAAACAGGGGGCTGAGGAACACTGAAGCTTTCTTT.

This rearrangement joins TRBV27 to TRBJ2-7; 9 bases align to TRBD2. Per the germline V gene, CDR1 is MNHEY and CDR2 is SMNVEV (reference sequence). V was pared by 0 bases and J by 2 bases, with 2 bases of the junction left unmatched. The CDR3 has 15 residues. CDR3 in amino acids: CASSLSASGTYEQYF. The CDR3 nucleotides read TGTGCCAGCAGTTTATCGGCTAGCGGGACCTACGAGCAGTACTTC.

The CDR3 DNA sequence: TGTGCCAGCAGCTTACACACAACTAACTATGGCTACACCTTC. It codes for CASSLHTTNYGYTF. This chain joins TRBV7-2 and TRBJ1-2, with unresolved D. The CDR3 consists of 14 residues. V lost 2 bases and J lost 0, with 7 bases in between. Germline V gene data show CDR1 as SGHTA and CDR2 as FQGNSA.

The rearrangement links TRBV4-2 to TRBJ1-1, with 7 nucleotides matching TRBD1. The trim removed 2 bases at V and 2 bases at J, leaving 5 bases unmatched. Germline assignment: CDR1 LGHNA and CDR2 YNFKEQ. This CDR3 contains 15 residues. The CDR3 reads CASSQYGQDNTEAFF. Here the CDR3 DNA reads TGTGCCAGCAGCCAATATGGACAGGACAACACTGAAGCTTTCTTT.

The chain employs TRBV28 and TRBJ1-5; D call uncertain. The CDR3 totals 16 residues. Germline V lookup: CDR1 MDHEN, CDR2 SYDVKM. V lost 3 bases, J lost 3 bases, and 15 bases lay in between. In nucleotides, the CDR3 is TGTGCCAGCAGTTTGCGCGCGGGTAGCCTCAATCAGCCCCAGCATTTT. Translating gives CASSLRAGSLNQPQHF.

The count of this clonotype is one. V and J are TRBV14 and TRBJ2-1, with 10 bases that match TRBD2. The V and J ends lost 0 bases and 7 bases, in that order; junction bases with no gene match: 12. CDR3 length equals 18 residues. Germline loops: CDR1 SGHDN, CDR2 FVKESK. CDR3 nucleotides: TGTGCCAGCAGCCAAGACGATCCTCGGCTAGCGGGAGCGAATGAGCAGTTCTTC. Amino acids: CASSQDDPRLAGANEQFF.

DNA of the CDR3: TGTGCCAGCAGCCCGCGGGGTCCTCGCACAGATACGCAGTATTTT. Its protein is CASSPRGPRTDTQYF. The J gene is TRBJ2-3, the V gene TRBV7-7; possibly TRBD2 for D (6 bases). The germline V and J ends were trimmed by 5 bases and 1 base, with 13 bases remaining between them. The CDR3 is 15 amino acids. Germline V gene data show CDR1 as SSHAT and CDR2 as FNYEAQ (reference sequence).

For this clonotype: An end of the junction differs from the germline gene, which may be a read error. The chain is built from TRBV27 and TRBJ2-7; the D is unclear. Per germline, CDR1 MNHEY and CDR2 SMNVEV (reference sequence). This CDR3 comprises 12 residues. CDR3 region: CGSSLGNNEQYF. As DNA, the CDR3 is TGTGGCAGCAGTTTAGGGAACAATGAGCAGTACTTC.

This clonotype has a handful of counts. The chain combines TRBV12-3 or TRBV12-4 with TRBJ2-3, with D possibly being TRBD2 (5 bases). This CDR3 region has 12 residues. CDR3 amino acids: CVLSQLAGTQYF. Here the CDR3 DNA reads TGTGTCCTCTCCCAGCTAGCTGGTACGCAGTATTTT.

The rearrangement links TRBV27 to TRBJ2-5; D call uncertain. The ends were cut back, 2 bases at V and 5 bases at J, with 15 bases in the middle. Germline CDR1 reads MNHEY; CDR2 reads SMNVEV (reference sequence). The CDR3 sequence is 15 residues long. CDR3 amino acids: CASSLQLDGGETQYF. The CDR3 DNA reads as TGTGCCAGCAGTTTACAACTGGACGGTGGGGAGACCCAGTACTTC.

This sequence joins TRBV20-1 and TRBJ2-2; maybe TRBD1 (6 bases). CDR1 and CDR2 (germline): DFQATT, SNEGSKA (reference sequence). The CDR3 runs to 14 residues. The ends were cut back, 6 bases at V and 3 bases at J, with 14 bases in the middle. In DNA, the CDR3 is TGCAGTGCCCCCGACAGGCCCTACACCGGGGAGCTGTTTTTT. Protein sequence: CSAPDRPYTGELFF.